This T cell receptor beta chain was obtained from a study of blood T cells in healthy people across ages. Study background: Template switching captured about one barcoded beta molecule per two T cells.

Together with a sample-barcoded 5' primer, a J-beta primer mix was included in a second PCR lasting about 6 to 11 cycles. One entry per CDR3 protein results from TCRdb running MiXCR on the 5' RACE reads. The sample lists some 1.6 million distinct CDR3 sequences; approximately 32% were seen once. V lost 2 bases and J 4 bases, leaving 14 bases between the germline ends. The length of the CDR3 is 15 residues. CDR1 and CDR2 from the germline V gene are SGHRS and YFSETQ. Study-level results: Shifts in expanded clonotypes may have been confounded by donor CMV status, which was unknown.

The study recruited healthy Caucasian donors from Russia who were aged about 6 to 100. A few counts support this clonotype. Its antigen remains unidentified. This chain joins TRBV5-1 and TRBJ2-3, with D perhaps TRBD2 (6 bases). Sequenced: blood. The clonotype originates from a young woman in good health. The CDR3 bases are TGCGCCAGCAGCTTAACCACTAGCCGGGCAGATACGCAGTATTTT. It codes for CASSLTTSRADTQYF.